This T cell receptor (beta chain) appears in the sequencing data of a study of control samples from healthy donors and cancer patients. In its sample, this clone was seen once. The data were produced by immunoSEQ multiplex PCR, yet TCRdb's version contains in-frame clones alone and is incomplete. This repertoire shows about 92,000 clones, approximately 82% found once; its top ten account for around 10%. Per the germline V gene, CDR1 is KGHSH and CDR2 is LQKENI. This CDR3 has 15 residues. Trimming removed 6 bases from V and 8 bases from J, with 19 bases in between. Material: blood. J is TRBJ1-4 and V is TRBV18; TRBD1 might be the D (5 bases). The receptor comes from a woman in her sixties or seventies in good health. The CDR3 here is CASSAGTPPEEKLFF. For the CDR3, the DNA is TGTGCCAGCTCGGCAGGGACTCCACCGGAAGAAAAACTGTTTTTT.